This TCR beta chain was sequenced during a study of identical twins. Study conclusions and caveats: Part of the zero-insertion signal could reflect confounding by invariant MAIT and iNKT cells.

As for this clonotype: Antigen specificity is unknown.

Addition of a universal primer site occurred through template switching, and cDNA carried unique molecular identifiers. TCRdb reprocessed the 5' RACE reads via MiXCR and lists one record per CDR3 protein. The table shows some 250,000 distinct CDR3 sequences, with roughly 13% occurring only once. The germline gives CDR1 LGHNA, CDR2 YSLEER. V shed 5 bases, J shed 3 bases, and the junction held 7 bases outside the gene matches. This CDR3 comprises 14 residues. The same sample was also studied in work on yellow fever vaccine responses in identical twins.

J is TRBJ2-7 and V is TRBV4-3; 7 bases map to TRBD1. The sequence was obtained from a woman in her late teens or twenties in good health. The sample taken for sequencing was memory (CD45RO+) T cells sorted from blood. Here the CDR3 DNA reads TGCGCCAGCAGCTACGACCGGGACAGCTACGAGCAGTACTTC. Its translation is CASSYDRDSYEQYF.